This T cell receptor (beta chain) was retrieved from a study of blood T cell repertoires in COVID-19. Study in general: Samples representing acute and convalescent COVID-19 were sourced from the United States, Italy and Spain. The cDNA or gDNA used as material had been derived from T cells, B-cell-depleted T cells, or PBMCs.

Source study methods: Amplification with reference gene primers provided the estimates of nucleated cell counts. Only in-frame clones appear in the TCRdb table, and some are missing; sequencing was by immunoSEQ multiplex PCR. Clone size and V and J calls were adopted from that table, with D and trimming inferred from the DNA. The table shows about 280,000 clones, with about nine tenths occurring only once. The CDR3 spans 15 residues. Losses at the gene ends were 4 bases for V and 2 bases for J; bases not matched to a gene: 8. Per the germline V gene, CDR1 is LGHDT and CDR2 is YNNKEL (reference sequence).

V is TRBV3-1 (or the pseudogene TRBV3-2) and J is TRBJ2-7; TRBD1 matches at 7 bases. This sequence was found in a middle-aged man with acute or convalescent COVID-19. The specimen sequenced was peripheral blood. CDR3 in DNA: TGTGCCAGCAGCCCCTGGTCGGGACAGCCCTACGAGCAGTACTTC. Protein: CASSPWSGQPYEQYF.